The rows below give T cell receptor beta chains drawn from one sample of a study of blood T cell repertoires in COVID-19. Profiled with immunoSEQ multiplex PCR; TCRdb holds only in-frame clones, not every one. This table has 50,000 or so clones, around 90% appearing once. The material sequenced was peripheral blood. These receptors originate from a man aged 50-59 years with active COVID-19. Both conserved end residues are part of each CDR3. Fields, in order: V gene, J gene, clone size, D gene, CDR3 DNA, CDR3 protein. The D gene is left open where the match is weak. Only part of the rows carry a size: once, few, many, or a class if the clone is expanded.

v_gene: TRBV5-4
j_gene: TRBJ2-5
abundance: .
d_gene: TRBD2
CDR3nt: TGTGCCAGCAGCTTGGGAACTAGCGGGGGGGTGTGGACCCAGTACTTC
CDR3aa: CASSLGTSGGVWTQYF

v_gene: TRBV18
j_gene: TRBJ1-4
abundance: .
d_gene: TRBD1
CDR3nt: TGTGCCAGCTCACCTCTCGCGGGACAGGGAAATGAAAAACTGTTTTTT
CDR3aa: CASSPLAGQGNEKLFF

v_gene: TRBV15
j_gene: TRBJ2-6
abundance: .
d_gene: .
CDR3nt: TGTGCCACCAGCAGGGGAGGAGTGGGCTCTGGGGCCAACGTCCTGACTTTC
CDR3aa: CATSRGGVGSGANVLTF

v_gene: TRBV12-5
j_gene: TRBJ2-7
abundance: .
d_gene: .
CDR3nt: TGTGCTAGTGGTTTCACAGGGCGCTCCTACGAGCAGTACTTC
CDR3aa: CASGFTGRSYEQYF

v_gene: TRBV19
j_gene: TRBJ2-7
abundance: .
d_gene: .
CDR3nt: TGTGCCAGTAGTATGCGGCACCTATACGAGCAGTACTTC
CDR3aa: CASSMRHLYEQYF

v_gene: TRBV6-5
j_gene: TRBJ1-1
abundance: .
d_gene: TRBD1
CDR3nt: TGTGCCAGCAGTCCCAGGACAGGGCCGAACACTGAAGCTTTCTTT
CDR3aa: CASSPRTGPNTEAFF

v_gene: TRBV30
j_gene: TRBJ1-5
abundance: .
d_gene: .
CDR3nt: TGTGCCTGGAGTGCGGATGGGAGGAATCAGCCCCAGCATTTT
CDR3aa: CAWSADGRNQPQHF

v_gene: TRBV3-1/TRBV3-2
j_gene: TRBJ2-3
abundance: .
d_gene: .
CDR3nt: TGTGCCAGCAGCCAAGGGGGACTCCGCACAGATACGCAGTATTTT
CDR3aa: CASSQGGLRTDTQYF

v_gene: TRBV4-3
j_gene: TRBJ2-3
abundance: .
d_gene: TRBD2
CDR3nt: TGCGCCAGCAGCCAAGACGGTCCAGCGGGGGGGCTGGCAGATACGCAGTATTTT
CDR3aa: CASSQDGPAGGLADTQYF

v_gene: TRBV12-5
j_gene: TRBJ1-2
abundance: .
d_gene: .
CDR3nt: TGTGCTAGTGGTTTGGGCAGTGGTGGCTACACCTTC
CDR3aa: CASGLGSGGYTF

v_gene: TRBV2
j_gene: TRBJ1-1
abundance: .
d_gene: .
CDR3nt: TGTGCCAGCAGTCGGACTGTGAACACTGAAGCTTTCTTT
CDR3aa: CASSRTVNTEAFF

v_gene: TRBV3-1/TRBV3-2
j_gene: TRBJ2-3
abundance: .
d_gene: TRBD1
CDR3nt: TGTGCCAGCAGCGACGGGACAGGGGACCTCACAGATACGCAGTATTTT
CDR3aa: CASSDGTGDLTDTQYF

v_gene: TRBV2
j_gene: TRBJ1-6
abundance: .
d_gene: TRBD1
CDR3nt: TGTGCCAGCGGGGACAGGCCCGGGGATTCACCCCTCCACTTT
CDR3aa: CASGDRPGDSPLHF

v_gene: TRBV27
j_gene: TRBJ1-2
abundance: .
d_gene: TRBD1
CDR3nt: TGTGCCAGCAGAGGGCCCGGGACAGCTTATGGCTACACCTTC
CDR3aa: CASRGPGTAYGYTF

v_gene: TRBV30
j_gene: TRBJ2-1
abundance: once
d_gene: .
CDR3nt: TGTGCCTGGAGTGTACTCCGCAACAATGAGCAGTTCTTC
CDR3aa: CAWSVLRNNEQFF

v_gene: TRBV2
j_gene: TRBJ2-2
abundance: .
d_gene: TRBD1
CDR3nt: TGTGCCAGCAGTGAAAGGGGACAGGGGGGAACCGGGGAGCTGTTTTTT
CDR3aa: CASSERGQGGTGELFF

v_gene: TRBV7-2
j_gene: TRBJ1-3
abundance: once
d_gene: .
CDR3nt: TGTGCCAGCAGCTCTGGCTTCTCTGGAAACACCATATATTTT
CDR3aa: CASSSGFSGNTIYF

v_gene: TRBV7-9
j_gene: TRBJ2-2
abundance: few
d_gene: TRBD2
CDR3nt: TGTGCCAGCAGCTTCCGGACTAGCGGAACTAACACCGGGGAGCTGTTTTTT
CDR3aa: CASSFRTSGTNTGELFF

v_gene: TRBV24-1
j_gene: TRBJ2-7
abundance: .
d_gene: .
CDR3nt: TGTGCCATCCGGATCGACGAACAGTACGCCTCCTACGAGCAGTACTTC
CDR3aa: CAIRIDEQYASYEQYF

v_gene: TRBV11-2
j_gene: TRBJ2-5
abundance: .
d_gene: .
CDR3nt: TGTGCCAGCAGCCGGACCTTTGGGGCGTCGAGCGTGGCCCAGTACTTC
CDR3aa: CASSRTFGASSVAQYF

v_gene: TRBV2
j_gene: TRBJ1-3
abundance: .
d_gene: .
CDR3nt: TGTGCCAGCAGAGTACAGTTGGCCTCTGGAAACACCATATATTTT
CDR3aa: CASRVQLASGNTIYF

v_gene: TRBV11-1
j_gene: TRBJ2-5
abundance: .
d_gene: .
CDR3nt: TGTGCCAGCAGCTTTCCAGGAGGGGAGACCCAGTACTTC
CDR3aa: CASSFPGGETQYF

v_gene: TRBV9
j_gene: TRBJ2-1
abundance: .
d_gene: .
CDR3nt: TGTGCCAGTACCGCAGGGGGGAGCTCCTACAATGAGCAGTTCTTC
CDR3aa: CASTAGGSSYNEQFF

v_gene: TRBV30
j_gene: TRBJ2-7
abundance: .
d_gene: .
CDR3nt: TGTGCCTGGAGCGCACAGGGCTACGAGCAGTACTTC
CDR3aa: CAWSAQGYEQYF

v_gene: TRBV6-1
j_gene: TRBJ1-5
abundance: .
d_gene: TRBD1
CDR3nt: TGTGCCAGCAGTGAATGGGGACAGCAAGGCAATCAGCCCCAGCATTTT
CDR3aa: CASSEWGQQGNQPQHF

v_gene: TRBV5-1
j_gene: TRBJ2-4
abundance: .
d_gene: TRBD2
CDR3nt: TGCGCCAGGATAGCGGGAGTGAGAATAGCCAAAAACATTCAGTACTTC
CDR3aa: CARIAGVRIAKNIQYF

v_gene: TRBV7-8
j_gene: TRBJ2-5
abundance: .
d_gene: .
CDR3nt: TGTGCCAGCAGCCTAAGGGGGGAGACCCAGTACTTC
CDR3aa: CASSLRGETQYF

v_gene: TRBV4-1
j_gene: TRBJ2-3
abundance: once
d_gene: .
CDR3nt: TGCGCCAGCAGCCAAGATGAGGCTAGCCTAGGGGATACGCAGTATTTT
CDR3aa: CASSQDEASLGDTQYF

v_gene: TRBV21-1
j_gene: TRBJ1-1
abundance: .
d_gene: .
CDR3nt: TGTGCCAGCAGCAAAGATGTCCAGGGTGGTGAAGCTTTCTTT
CDR3aa: CASSKDVQGGEAFF

v_gene: TRBV11-2
j_gene: TRBJ2-1
abundance: .
d_gene: TRBD2
CDR3nt: TGTGCCAGCAGCTTTAGAGACCCCGGGACTAGGGGTTACAATGAGCAGTTCTTC
CDR3aa: CASSFRDPGTRGYNEQFF

v_gene: TRBV3-1/TRBV3-2
j_gene: TRBJ2-2
abundance: .
d_gene: .
CDR3nt: TGTGCCAGCAGCCTGTTAATGGGCAGGGGGGACACCGGGGAGCTGTTTTTT
CDR3aa: CASSLLMGRGDTGELFF

v_gene: TRBV7-8
j_gene: TRBJ2-1
abundance: .
d_gene: TRBD1
CDR3nt: TGTGCCAGCAGCCGAGGGCTAGGACAGGAGGTCTATGAGCAGTTCTTC
CDR3aa: CASSRGLGQEVYEQFF

v_gene: TRBV7-2
j_gene: TRBJ2-5
abundance: .
d_gene: .
CDR3nt: TGTGCCAGCAGCTGGGACTGGCAAGAGACCCAGTACTTC
CDR3aa: CASSWDWQETQYF

v_gene: TRBV20-1
j_gene: TRBJ1-2
abundance: .
d_gene: .
CDR3nt: TGCAGCATTATGGGCGATAGTGGCTACACCTTC
CDR3aa: CSIMGDSGYTF

v_gene: TRBV7-8
j_gene: TRBJ2-2
abundance: few
d_gene: .
CDR3nt: TGTGCCAGCAGATTGCCTATGAGGTTCTCGAACACCGGGGAGCTGTTTTTT
CDR3aa: CASRLPMRFSNTGELFF

v_gene: TRBV7-7
j_gene: TRBJ2-7
abundance: .
d_gene: TRBD2
CDR3nt: TGTGCCAGCAGCGATTCCTCAGCGGGGAGGTACGAGCAGTACTTC
CDR3aa: CASSDSSAGRYEQYF